A single sample is the source of the 27 T cell receptor beta chains below, sequenced in a study of control samples from healthy donors and cancer patients. Sequencing was performed with immunoSEQ multiplex PCR; in TCRdb, only in-frame clones are kept and a portion is missing. This table has about 49,000 clones, approximately 83% appearing once. Material for sequencing was PBMCs. The receptors come from a woman aged 45-60 years with lung cancer.

This sequence joins TRBV29-1 and TRBJ1-1; TRBD1 is a possible D gene (5 bases). The germline V gene encodes CDR1 SQVTM and CDR2 ANQGSEA. This CDR3 spans 14 amino acids. V was clipped by 4 bases and J by 3 bases, with 15 bases between them. CDR3 sequence reads: CSVGAWGEDTEAFF. CDR3 DNA sequence: TGCAGCGTTGGGGCTTGGGGGGAGGACACTGAAGCTTTCTTT.

The rearrangement links TRBV11-2 to TRBJ2-1; TRBD2 agrees at 10 bases. CDR3 length equals 15 residues. Germline V gene data show CDR1 as SGHAT and CDR2 as FQNNGV. V trimming: 4 bases; J trimming: 6 bases; junction bases outside the gene matches: 6. The CDR3 spells CASSSVAGGINEQFF. DNA for the CDR3: TGTGCCAGCAGCTCCGTAGCGGGGGGTATCAATGAGCAGTTCTTC.

This rearrangement joins TRBV2 to TRBJ1-2; a possible D gene is TRBD1 (5 bases). This CDR3 is 15 amino acids long. V lost 3 bases to trimming and J lost 2 bases, with 13 bases between them. The germline gives CDR1 SNHLY, CDR2 FYNNEI. CDR3 coding DNA: TGTGCCAGCAGTGACGTCGGGCAGGGAAACTATGGCTACACCTTC. Protein: CASSDVGQGNYGYTF.

This sequence joins TRBV5-6 and TRBJ2-2; 7 nucleotides line up with TRBD2. Germline V gene data show CDR1 as SGHDT and CDR2 as YYEEEE. This CDR3 contains 15 residues. The V segment lost 0 bases and the J segment 3 bases; nucleotides outside the gene matches: 2. The CDR3, as DNA: TGTGCCAGCAGCTTGGGGCTAGCGGACACCGGGGAGCTGTTTTTT. It codes for CASSLGLADTGELFF. The full variable domain, rest sourced from reference TRBV5-6 and TRBJ2-2, is DAGVTQSPTHLIKTRGQQVTLRCSPKSGHDTVSWYQQALGQGPQFIFQYYEEEERQRGNFPDRFSGHQFPNYSSELNVNALLLGDSALYLCASSLGLADTGELFFGEGSRLTVL.

The rearrangement links TRBV5-1 to TRBJ1-5, with 9 nucleotides matching TRBD1. From germline, CDR1 is SGHRS and CDR2 YFSETQ. The junction had 5 bases not matched to a gene; V was cut back by 4 bases and J by 3 bases. The CDR3 length is 15 residues. DNA of the CDR3: TGCGCCAGCAGCCCGGGACAGGGACCCAATCAGCCCCAGCATTTT. This translates into CASSPGQGPNQPQHF.

The V gene is TRBV7-2, the J gene TRBJ1-1; D remains ambiguous. The CDR3 runs to 13 residues. V lost 4 bases to trimming and J lost 1 base, with 7 bases between them. CDR1 SGHTA and CDR2 FQGNSA come from the germline V gene. CDR3 amino acids: CASSSPANTEAFF. The CDR3, as DNA: TGTGCCAGCAGCTCCCCGGCGAACACTGAAGCTTTCTTT.

The chain links TRBV15 to TRBJ2-1, with D maybe TRBD1 (5 bases). The CDR3 covers 15 residues. Trimming took off 5 bases at V and 5 bases at J, with 16 bases between the two ends. Germline CDR1 is LNHNV and CDR2 is YYDKDF (reference sequence). The CDR3 loop reads CATSGRTGYDNEQFF. The CDR3 DNA sequence: TGTGCCACCAGCGGACGCACAGGCTACGACAATGAGCAGTTCTTC.

The CDR3 is CSVEKGQVLGAFF. Here the CDR3 DNA reads TGCAGCGTTGAGAAGGGACAGGTCTTGGGGGCTTTCTTT. The J gene is TRBJ1-1, the V gene TRBV29-1, with TRBD1 identical over 8 bases. V shed 3 bases, J shed 11 bases, and the junction held 11 bases outside the gene matches. Per the germline V gene, CDR1 is SQVTM and CDR2 is ANQGSEA. The CDR3 has 13 residues. The variable domain in full, completed from reference TRBV29-1 and TRBJ1-1, reads SAVISQKPSRDICQRGTSLTIQCQVDSQVTMMFWYRQQPGQSLTLIATANQGSEATYESGFVIDKFPISRPNLTFSTLTVSNMSPEDSSIYLCSVEKGQVLGAFFGQGTRLTVV.

The V and J genes are TRBV5-4 and TRBJ2-5, with 12 positions matching TRBD2. The germline gives CDR1 SGHNT, CDR2 YYREEE (reference sequence). V trimming: 4 bases; J trimming: 2 bases; junction bases outside the gene matches: 6. The CDR3 runs to 16 residues. This CDR3 reads CASSPSLAGGQETQYF. Here the CDR3 DNA reads TGTGCCAGCAGCCCCTCCCTAGCGGGGGGGCAAGAGACCCAGTACTTC.

The chain links TRBV28 to TRBJ1-3; D is unclear. The germline V and J ends were trimmed by 5 bases and 3 bases, with 2 bases remaining between them. The CDR3 totals 11 residues. CDR1 MDHEN and CDR2 SYDVKM come from the germline V gene. The CDR3, as DNA: TGTGCCAGCAGTCGTGGAAACACCATATATTTT. Translating gives CASSRGNTIYF.

The chain couples TRBV30 to TRBJ2-4; no clear D gene. V dropped 3 bases and J dropped 6 bases, with 3 bases sitting between them. The CDR3 has 10 residues. Germline V CDR1 and CDR2: GTSNPN, SVGIG (reference sequence). This CDR3 reads CAWSGNIQYF. The CDR3 DNA reads TGTGCCTGGAGCGGAAACATTCAGTACTTC.

This rearrangement joins TRBV7-8 to TRBJ2-1, with D unclear. V was pared by 5 bases and J by 0 bases, with 14 bases between. The CDR3 consists of 16 residues. Germline V lookup: CDR1 SGHVS, CDR2 FQNEAQ. The CDR3 sequence is CASSRQAASSYNEQFF. Here the CDR3 DNA reads TGTGCCAGCAGCAGGCAGGCGGCGAGCTCCTACAATGAGCAGTTCTTC.

The rearrangement uses TRBV6-5 and TRBJ2-2; tentatively, D is TRBD2 (7 bases). Germline V lookup: CDR1 MNHEY, CDR2 SVGAGI. Trimming removed 10 bases from V and 8 bases from J, with 23 bases in between. The CDR3 loop spans 15 amino acids. The CDR3 region has the DNA TGTGCCACCAACCTAATCACCGGGGGGCTTGGGGAGCTGTTTTTT. As protein: CATNLITGGLGELFF.

V gene TRBV13 combines with J gene TRBJ1-1; TRBD1 aligns across 7 bases. The CDR3 sequence is 13 residues long. The V and J ends lost 5 bases and 5 bases, in that order; junction bases with no gene match: 5. The germline V gene has CDR1 PRHDT and CDR2 FYEKMQ (reference sequence). CDR3 amino acids: CASSLTGITEAFF. As DNA, the CDR3 is TGTGCCAGCAGCCTGACAGGGATTACTGAAGCTTTCTTT.

V is TRBV2 and J is TRBJ2-5; D gene uncertain. This CDR3 contains 13 residues. Trimming left V 5 bases short and J 2 bases short, with 9 bases between. CDR1 is SNHLY and CDR2 is FYNNEI in the germline V gene. The CDR3 sequence: CASSTNWQETQYF. CDR3 nucleotide sequence: TGTGCCAGCAGTACCAACTGGCAAGAGACCCAGTACTTC.

V usage is TRBV7-7 and J usage is TRBJ2-7; D unclear. The CDR3 contains 14 residues. Germline values: CDR1 SSHAT, CDR2 FNYEAQ (reference sequence). The V end was cut by 5 bases, the J end by 0 bases, with 11 bases between. Written as DNA, the CDR3 is TGTGCCAGCAGCCCGACGGTCCACTCCTACGAGCAGTACTTC. Translating gives CASSPTVHSYEQYF. The whole variable domain, filled in from reference TRBV7-7 and TRBJ2-7, reads GAGVSQSPRYKVTKRGQDVTLRCDPISSHATLYWYQQALGQGPEFLTYFNYEAQPDKSGLPSDRFSAERPEGSISTLTIQRTEQRDSAMYRCASSPTVHSYEQYFGPGTRLTVT.

CDR3 residues: CASSLEQLVNQPQHF. CDR3 in DNA: TGTGCCAGCAGCTTAGAACAGCTCGTCAATCAGCCCCAGCATTTT. This chain uses TRBV7-2 with TRBJ1-5; D is unresolved. Trimming took 1 base from V and 3 from J, leaving 10 bases between them. Germline lookup yields CDR1 SGHTA and CDR2 FQGNSA. There are 15 residues in the CDR3.

The V gene is TRBV5-5, the J gene TRBJ1-5; no firm D call. The length of the CDR3 is 13 residues. CDR1 and CDR2 (germline): SGHKS, YYEKEE (reference sequence). Trimming removed 3 bases at V and 3 bases at J, with 7 bases between. The CDR3 sequence: CASSWAYNQPQHF. CDR3 coding DNA: TGTGCCAGCAGCTGGGCCTACAATCAGCCCCAGCATTTT.

V usage is TRBV9 and J usage is TRBJ1-1; 8 bases align to TRBD1. Trimming took 4 bases from V and 2 from J; bases not matched to a gene: 7. The V gene's germline CDR1 is SGDLS and CDR2 YYNGEE. This CDR3 contains 15 residues. CDR3 loop: CASSKQGGQNTEAFF. CDR3 coding DNA: TGTGCCAGCAGCAAACAGGGGGGCCAAAACACTGAAGCTTTCTTT.

The J gene is TRBJ2-5, the V gene TRBV19; the D gene could be TRBD1 or TRBD2 (6 bases each). The V and J ends lost 3 bases and 5 bases respectively, with 10 bases between them. The CDR3 runs to 13 residues. CDR1 is LNHDA, CDR2 SQIVND, per germline (reference sequence). Written as DNA, the CDR3 is TGTGCCAGTAGTATCACAGGGAGGGAGACCCAGTACTTC. This codes for CASSITGRETQYF.

The chain uses TRBV11-3 and TRBJ1-1; D is undetermined. V lost 0 bases and J 3 bases, leaving 8 bases between the germline ends. The germline gives CDR1 SGHNT, CDR2 YENEEA. The CDR3 is 14 residues long. The CDR3 region has the DNA TGTGCCAGCAGCTTAGAGGTCGGGTACACTGAAGCTTTCTTT. Its protein product is CASSLEVGYTEAFF.

This rearrangement joins TRBV6-5 to TRBJ2-7; D uncertain. This CDR3 contains 15 residues. Deletions cut 6 bases from V and 0 bases from J, with 15 bases between. Germline V gene data show CDR1 as MNHEY and CDR2 as SVGAGI. The CDR3 DNA is TGTGCCAGCAGGGCCACCATTTTAGGCTCCTACGAGCAGTACTTC. This gives the protein CASRATILGSYEQYF.

The gene calls are TRBV14 and TRBJ1-2, with D possibly being TRBD1 (5 bases). Trimming stripped 7 bases from V and 6 bases from J, with 15 bases between. Germline CDR1 reads SGHDN; CDR2 reads FVKESK. This CDR3 region has 13 residues. CDR3 residues: CASKLTEYHGYTF. DNA of the CDR3: TGTGCCAGCAAGCTGACAGAGTATCATGGCTACACCTTC. The variable domain in full, with the rest retrieved from reference TRBV14 and TRBJ1-2, is EAGVTQFPSHSVIEKGQTVTLRCDPISGHDNLYWYRRVMGKEIKFLLHFVKESKQDESGMPNNRFLAERTGGTYSTLKVQPAELEDSGVYFCASKLTEYHGYTFGSGTRLTVV.

The CDR3 here is CASSPGTGGIGEAFF. The CDR3 DNA sequence: TGTGCCAGCTCACCCGGGACAGGGGGCATCGGTGAAGCTTTCTTT. V and J are TRBV18 and TRBJ1-1; 12 bases map to TRBD1. Looked up from germline, CDR1 is KGHSH and CDR2 is LQKENI. V lost 3 bases, J lost 7 bases, and 6 bases stayed unmatched. CDR3 length: 15 amino acids.

J is TRBJ1-2 and V is TRBV7-8; D uncertain. The CDR3 extends over 12 amino acids. The germline gives CDR1 SGHVS, CDR2 FQNEAQ. The V end lost 3 bases, the J end lost 5 bases, and 7 bases lay between the germline ends. CDR3 DNA sequence: TGTGCCAGCAGCTTTGGGGATTATGGCTACACCTTC. Protein sequence: CASSFGDYGYTF.

V usage is TRBV18 and J usage is TRBJ1-1; D remains unclear. Germline V CDR1 and CDR2: KGHSH, LQKENI. Trimming shortened V by 3 bases and J by 0 bases, and 11 bases separated the two germline ends. The CDR3 is made up of 15 amino acids. The CDR3: CASSPLQDLNTEAFF. The DNA of the CDR3 is TGTGCCAGCTCACCCCTTCAAGATTTGAACACTGAAGCTTTCTTT.

V gene TRBV18 combines with J gene TRBJ2-1; 13 nucleotides align to TRBD2. From germline, CDR1 is KGHSH and CDR2 LQKENI. The CDR3 runs to 15 residues. The V segment lost 3 bases and the J segment 10 bases; nucleotides outside the gene matches: 6. In DNA, the CDR3 is TGTGCCAGCTCACCTACGACTAGCGGGGGGAGAGAGCAGTTCTTC. Translated: CASSPTTSGGREQFF.